This record looks at one T cell receptor (beta chain) sequence and its context. No cognate antigen has been identified for it. Base qualities are not recorded, but no much larger clone differs from it by a single base. Stable Graves' hyperthyroidism was defined as no progression to ophthalmopathy during 18 months of follow-up. Hyperthyroidism patients were newly diagnosed, with disease duration under 2 months, and aged 18 to 65 years. Exclusion was applied to patients with uncontrolled infections, other autoimmune diseases, pregnancy or lactation. Diagnoses were based on clinical symptoms, serum thyroxine and TRAb, thyroid ultrasound and orbital computed tomography. PBMCs were separated from 10 ml of fresh peripheral blood using Ficoll-Paque density gradient centrifugation. Trizol reagent was used to extract total RNA, and RNA quality was then checked on an Agilent 2100 Bioanalyzer. TCR beta CDR3 regions were amplified from RNA transcripts. A first-round RT-PCR of the TCR CDR3 used the HTBI primer set with the Qiagen OneStep RT-PCR kit. Libraries were constructed in a second round of multiplex PCR, after which size selection and purification were carried out. Sequencing of the libraries was done on an Illumina HiSeq2000 using paired-end 100 bp reads. From the authors' description of their analysis: SOAPnuke was used to process the raw data, removing reads that contained adapters or uncalled bases, had a mean Phred below 15, or lacked an exact match to the constant primer or identifier. High-quality paired reads were merged using COPE v1.2.5, and each unique nucleotide sequence was defined as a clonotype. MiTCR v1.1 was used to align the clonotypes against IMGT TRBV, TRBD and TRBJ reference segments. The analysis included only V-J combinations with a frequency above 0.0001, which together covered more than 99% of the repertoires. The TCS score was defined as the ratio of F50 (clonal expansion) to E x V (chaos), calculated using BLOSUM62-based TCRdist between CDR3 peptides within each V-J. Welch's t-statistics and random forest reduced 500 to 650 V-J features to roughly 13, which were used in a naive Bayes classifier (R e1071). Using fastp at Q25 and MiXCR, TCRdb reprocessed the public reads and kept productive beta chains. Every distinct CDR3 protein forms one entry, paired with its most common genes and DNA. Clone size and V and J calls follow TCRdb, not the original study. Here the sample has hundreds of thousands of distinct CDR3 sequences; approximately 15% occur a single time. Approximately 15% of the sample rests with the top ten.

This entry comes from a study of T cells in Graves' hyperthyroidism and ophthalmopathy (dated by TCRdb to the late 2010s). For the wider study: Peripheral blood samples were taken at the time of initial diagnosis, prior to any treatment. The approximately 100 discovery patients were randomly split 7:3 into training and test sets. After sampling, hyperthyroidism patients received methimazole starting at 30 mg daily, and ophthalmopathy patients received high-dose intravenous methylprednisolone. Thyroid tissue and blood T-cell repertoires from several Graves' hyperthyroidism patients were also compared in the study. The paper reports TCR Vbeta CDR3 sequencing of more than 120 peripheral blood samples: over 40 ophthalmopathy, roughly 74 hyperthyroidism and 17 progressor patients. A discovery cohort of about a hundred patients, approximately 45 with Graves' ophthalmopathy and approximately 57 with stable Graves' hyperthyroidism, was used to find distinguishing TCR V-J signatures. Prospective prediction of ophthalmopathy was tested in an independent validation cohort of some 20 hyperthyroidism patients and 17 patients who later progressed to ophthalmopathy. Overall study results and their limits: Most expanded thyroid clonotypes (frequency above 0.001) were also detected in blood, a finding suggesting that blood repertoires may reflect thyroid immune responses. In validation, progression to ophthalmopathy was predicted by the model with about 70% sensitivity and around 76% specificity, a median of approximately 6.5 months before onset. A model built on a 13 V-J signature distinguished ophthalmopathy from stable hyperthyroidism, reaching 87.88% sensitivity and around 81% specificity in cross-validation and 80%/75% in testing. No statistical method was used to fix the sample size in advance, and group allocation was not hidden from the investigators.

CDR1 MGHRA and CDR2 YSYEKL were looked up in the germline V gene. The CDR3 covers 16 residues, taking in both the cysteine and the phenylalanine. The retained sequence is limited to the CDR3, 48 bases, with the frame set at the first base. The V and J ends are trimmed by 1 base and 5 bases, leaving 17 bases between them. This receptor was identified in a woman aged 40 to 50 with Graves' hyperthyroidism. This sequence uses TRBV4-1 and TRBJ1-1, and possibly TRBD1, on 6 matching bases. The sequenced material came from blood. The CDR3 here reads CASSQGPGAQRTEAFF. The sequenced DNA: TGCGCCAGCAGCCAAGGACCGGGGGCGCAAAGAACTGAAGCTTTCTTT.